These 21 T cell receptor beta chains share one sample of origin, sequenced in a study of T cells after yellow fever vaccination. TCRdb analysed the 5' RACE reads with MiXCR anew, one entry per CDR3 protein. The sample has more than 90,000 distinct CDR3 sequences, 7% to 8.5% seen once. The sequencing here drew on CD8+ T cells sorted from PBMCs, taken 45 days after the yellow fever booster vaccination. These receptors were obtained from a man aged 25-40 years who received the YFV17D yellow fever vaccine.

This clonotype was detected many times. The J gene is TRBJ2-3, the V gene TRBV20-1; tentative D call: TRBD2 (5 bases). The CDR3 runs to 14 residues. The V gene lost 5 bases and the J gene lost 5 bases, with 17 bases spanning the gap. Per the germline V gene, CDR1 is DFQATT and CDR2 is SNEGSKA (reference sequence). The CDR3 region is CSAPIPSEEDTQYF. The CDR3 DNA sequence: TGCAGTGCTCCCATTCCCTCGGAGGAAGATACGCAGTATTTT.

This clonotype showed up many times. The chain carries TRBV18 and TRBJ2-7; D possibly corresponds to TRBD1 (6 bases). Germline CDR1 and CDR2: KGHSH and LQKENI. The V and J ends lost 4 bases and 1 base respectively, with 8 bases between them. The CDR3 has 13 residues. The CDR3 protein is CASSQGQSYEQYF. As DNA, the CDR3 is TGTGCCAGCTCACAGGGACAATCCTACGAGCAGTACTTC.

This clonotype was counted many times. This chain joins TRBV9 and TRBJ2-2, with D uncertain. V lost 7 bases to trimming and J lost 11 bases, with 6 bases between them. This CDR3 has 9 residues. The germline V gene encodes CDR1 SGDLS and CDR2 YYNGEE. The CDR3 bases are TGTGCCAGCCTACTCGAGCTGTTTTTT. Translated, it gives CASLLELFF.

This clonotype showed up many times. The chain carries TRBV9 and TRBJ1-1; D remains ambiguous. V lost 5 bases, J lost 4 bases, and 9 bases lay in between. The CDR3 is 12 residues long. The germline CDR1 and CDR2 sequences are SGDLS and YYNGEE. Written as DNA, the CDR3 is TGTGCCAGCAGTGACTACAGCACTGAAGCTTTCTTT. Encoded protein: CASSDYSTEAFF.

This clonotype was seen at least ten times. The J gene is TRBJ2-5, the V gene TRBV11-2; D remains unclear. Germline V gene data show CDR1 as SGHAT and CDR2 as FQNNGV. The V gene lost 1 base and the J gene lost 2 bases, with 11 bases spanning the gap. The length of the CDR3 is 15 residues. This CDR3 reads CASSLVGSHQETQYF. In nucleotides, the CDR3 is TGTGCCAGCAGCTTAGTGGGCAGCCATCAAGAGACCCAGTACTTC.

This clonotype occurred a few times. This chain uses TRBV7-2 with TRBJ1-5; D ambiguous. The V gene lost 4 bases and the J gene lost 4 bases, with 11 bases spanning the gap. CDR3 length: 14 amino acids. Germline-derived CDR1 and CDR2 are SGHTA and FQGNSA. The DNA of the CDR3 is TGTGCCAGCAGCTCTCGATCAGATAATCAGCCCCAGCATTTT. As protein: CASSSRSDNQPQHF.

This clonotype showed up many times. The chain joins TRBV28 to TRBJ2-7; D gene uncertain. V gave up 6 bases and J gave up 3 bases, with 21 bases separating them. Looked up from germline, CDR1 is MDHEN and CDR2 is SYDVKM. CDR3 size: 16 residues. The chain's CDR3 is CASRPIVDLPDYEQYF. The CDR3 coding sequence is TGTGCCAGCAGGCCGATAGTGGATCTACCTGACTACGAGCAGTACTTC.

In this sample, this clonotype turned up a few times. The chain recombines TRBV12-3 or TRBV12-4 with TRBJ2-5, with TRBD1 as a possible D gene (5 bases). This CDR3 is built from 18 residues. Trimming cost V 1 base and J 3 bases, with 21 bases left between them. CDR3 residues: CASSLGLLQESTEETQYF. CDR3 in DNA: TGTGCCAGCAGTTTAGGCCTACTACAGGAATCCACCGAAGAGACCCAGTACTTC.

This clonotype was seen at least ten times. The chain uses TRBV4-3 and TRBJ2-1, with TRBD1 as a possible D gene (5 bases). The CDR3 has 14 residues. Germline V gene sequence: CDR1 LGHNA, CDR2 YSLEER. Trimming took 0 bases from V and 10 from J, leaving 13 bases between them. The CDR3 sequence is CASSQEGPGQEQFF. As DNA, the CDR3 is TGCGCCAGCAGCCAAGAGGGCCCCGGACAAGAGCAGTTCTTC.

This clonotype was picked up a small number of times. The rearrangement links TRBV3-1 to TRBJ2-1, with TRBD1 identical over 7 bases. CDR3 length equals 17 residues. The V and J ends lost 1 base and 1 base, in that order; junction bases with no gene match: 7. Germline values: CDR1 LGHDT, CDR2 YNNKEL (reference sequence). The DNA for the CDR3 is TGTGCCAGCAGCCAAGTGGTTTTGGACAGGTCCTACAATGAGCAGTTCTTC. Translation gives CASSQVVLDRSYNEQFF.

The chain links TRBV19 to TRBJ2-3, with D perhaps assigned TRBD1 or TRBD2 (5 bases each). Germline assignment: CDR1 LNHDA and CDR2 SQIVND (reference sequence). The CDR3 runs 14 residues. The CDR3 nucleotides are TGTAGTTCTGGGGGACCTCGAAGCACAGATACGCAGTATTTT. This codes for CSSGGPRSTDTQYF.

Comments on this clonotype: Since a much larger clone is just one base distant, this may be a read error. Here the CDR3 DNA reads TGTGCCAGCAGCGCCCGACAGGGTAGAAAAGGGGAGCTGTTTTTT. Its translation is CASSARQGRKGELFF. The chain joins TRBV7-9 to TRBJ2-2; TRBD1 matches at 7 bases. The CDR3 extends over 15 amino acids. With V trimmed by 5 bases and J by 8 bases, 11 bases remained unmatched. Germline-derived CDR1 and CDR2 are SEHNR and FQNEAQ (reference sequence).

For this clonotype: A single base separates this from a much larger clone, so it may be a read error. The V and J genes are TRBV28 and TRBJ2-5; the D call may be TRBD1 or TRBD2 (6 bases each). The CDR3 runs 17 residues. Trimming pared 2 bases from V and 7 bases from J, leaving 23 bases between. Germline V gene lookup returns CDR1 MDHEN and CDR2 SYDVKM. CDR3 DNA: TGTGCCAGCAGTTTAGACGCCGGGACTGCAGGAGGGGGGACCCAGTACTTC. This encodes CASSLDAGTAGGGTQYF.

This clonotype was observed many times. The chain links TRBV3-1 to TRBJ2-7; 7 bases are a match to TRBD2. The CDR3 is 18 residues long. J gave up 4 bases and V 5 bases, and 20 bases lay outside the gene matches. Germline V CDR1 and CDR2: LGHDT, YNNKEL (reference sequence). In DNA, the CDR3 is TGTGCCAGCAGCAGCCAAGTAGCTAGCGGAGCCCCCAGTTACGAGCAGTACTTC. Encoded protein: CASSSQVASGAPSYEQYF.

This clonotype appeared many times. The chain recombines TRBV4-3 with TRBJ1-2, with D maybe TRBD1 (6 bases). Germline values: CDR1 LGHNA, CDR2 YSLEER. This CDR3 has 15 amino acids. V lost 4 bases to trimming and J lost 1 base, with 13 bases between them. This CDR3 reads CASSLTGLNNYGYTF. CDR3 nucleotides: TGCGCCAGCAGCCTCACAGGGTTGAATAACTATGGCTACACCTTC.

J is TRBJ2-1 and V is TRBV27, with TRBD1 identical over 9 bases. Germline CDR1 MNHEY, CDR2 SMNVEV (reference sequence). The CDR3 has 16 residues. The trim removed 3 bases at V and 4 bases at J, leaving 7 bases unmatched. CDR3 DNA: TGTGCCAGCAGTTTTTACGGACAGGGGCCATACAATGAGCAGTTCTTC. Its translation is CASSFYGQGPYNEQFF.

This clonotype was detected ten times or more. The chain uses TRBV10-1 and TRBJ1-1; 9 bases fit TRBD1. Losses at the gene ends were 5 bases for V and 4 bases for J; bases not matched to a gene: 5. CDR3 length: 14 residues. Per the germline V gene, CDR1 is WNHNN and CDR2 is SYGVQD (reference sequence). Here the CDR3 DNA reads TGCGCCAGCAGTAGGGGACAGGGCGTCACTGAAGCTTTCTTT. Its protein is CASSRGQGVTEAFF.

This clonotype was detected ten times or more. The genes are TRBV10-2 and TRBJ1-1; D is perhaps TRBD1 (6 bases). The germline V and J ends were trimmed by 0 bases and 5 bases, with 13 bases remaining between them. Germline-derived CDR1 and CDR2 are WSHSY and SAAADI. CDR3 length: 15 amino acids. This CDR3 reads CASSESNRESTEAFF. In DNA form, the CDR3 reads TGCGCCAGCAGTGAGTCTAACAGGGAATCTACTGAAGCTTTCTTT.

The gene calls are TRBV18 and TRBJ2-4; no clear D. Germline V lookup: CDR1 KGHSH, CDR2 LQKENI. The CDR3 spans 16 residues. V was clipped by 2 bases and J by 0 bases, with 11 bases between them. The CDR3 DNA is TGTGCCAGCTCACCATTACTCGACGGAGCCAAAAACATTCAGTACTTC. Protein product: CASSPLLDGAKNIQYF. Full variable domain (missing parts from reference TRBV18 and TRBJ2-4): NAGVMQNPRHLVRRRGQEARLRCSPMKGHSHVYWYRQLPEEGLKFMVYLQKENIIDESGMPKERFSAEFPKEGPSILRIQQVVRGDSAAYFCASSPLLDGAKNIQYFGAGTRLSVL.

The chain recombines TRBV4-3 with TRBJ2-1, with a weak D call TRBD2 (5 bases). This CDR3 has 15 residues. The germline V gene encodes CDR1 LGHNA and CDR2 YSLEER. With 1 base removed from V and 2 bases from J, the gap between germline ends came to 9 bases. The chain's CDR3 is CASSQGSSPYNEQFF. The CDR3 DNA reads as TGCGCCAGCAGCCAAGGGTCTAGCCCCTACAATGAGCAGTTCTTC.

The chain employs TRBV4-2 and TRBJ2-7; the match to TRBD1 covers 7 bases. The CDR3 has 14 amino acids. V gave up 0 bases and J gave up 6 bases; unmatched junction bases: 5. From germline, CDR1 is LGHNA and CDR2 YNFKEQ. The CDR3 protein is CASSQETGSGEQYF. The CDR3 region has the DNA TGTGCCAGCAGCCAAGAGACAGGGTCGGGCGAGCAGTACTTC.